One and the same sample provided the 28 T cell receptor beta chains below, sequenced in a study of regulatory T cells in long-lasting Graves disease. Time point denoted: newly diagnosed GD, antithyroid drugs for less than 3 months. There was RNA extracted from PBMCs, and the TCR library was made from it. TCR beta libraries were built with iRepertoire HTBI primers and Arm-PCR of CDR3 regions. TCRdb fed the multiplex PCR reads into MiXCR, producing one record per CDR3 protein. The sample yields 350,000 to 400,000 distinct CDR3 sequences, around 16% seen once. This same sample was also part of a study on T cells in Graves' hyperthyroidism and ophthalmopathy.

Sequences were derived from peripheral blood mononuclear cells (PBMCs), sampled at new diagnosis, from a patient treated with antithyroid drugs. These receptors were obtained from a woman aged 18-29 years with Graves disease.

The chain employs TRBV9 and TRBJ1-1, with D hard to call. CDR1 is SGDLS, CDR2 YYNGEE, per germline. The V and J ends lost 0 bases and 6 bases respectively, with 6 bases between them. The CDR3 totals 12 residues. The CDR3 loop is CASSVARSEAFF. CDR3 nucleotide sequence: TGTGCCAGCAGCGTAGCTAGGTCTGAAGCTTTCTTT.

The table lists this clonotype with many counts. V is TRBV28 and J is TRBJ2-7; the D gene is possibly TRBD1 (6 bases). The CDR3 has 14 residues. Germline V lookup: CDR1 MDHEN, CDR2 SYDVKM. Trimming took 4 bases from V and 3 from J, leaving 13 bases between them. CDR3 amino acids: CASSSLDRLYEQYF. DNA for the CDR3: TGTGCCAGCAGTTCATTGGACAGACTCTACGAGCAGTACTTC.

This chain connects TRBV9 to TRBJ2-5; 9 bases fit TRBD2. Unmatched junction bases numbered 11, after V lost 0 bases and J lost 2 bases. CDR3 length: 18 residues. The germline V gene has CDR1 SGDLS and CDR2 YYNGEE. The CDR3 sequence: CASSVGSEGGRVQETQYF. For the CDR3, the DNA is TGTGCCAGCAGCGTAGGCAGTGAGGGCGGGAGGGTACAAGAGACCCAGTACTTC.

This clonotype was observed a few times. The chain carries TRBV2 and TRBJ2-7, with D maybe TRBD2 (7 bases). V gave up 7 bases and J gave up 2 bases, with 18 bases separating them. CDR3 size: 15 residues. Germline V CDR1 and CDR2: SNHLY, FYNNEI. The CDR3: CASKEGGAMTYEQYF. The DNA for the CDR3 is TGTGCCAGCAAGGAGGGGGGGGCTATGACCTACGAGCAGTACTTC.

Many counts were recorded for this clonotype. This rearrangement joins TRBV11-2 to TRBJ2-4; 9 nucleotides agree with TRBD2. Germline V gene lookup returns CDR1 SGHAT and CDR2 FQNNGV. The CDR3 has 17 residues. V lost 1 base and J lost 5; bases outside the gene matches: 9. The CDR3 spells CASSLAGRRGGQNIQYF. DNA for the CDR3: TGTGCCAGCAGCTTAGCTGGTAGGCGGGGGGGCCAAAACATTCAGTACTTC.

This chain uses TRBV10-3 with TRBJ2-3, with D tentatively TRBD2 (7 bases). V was shortened by 3 bases and J by 1 base, with 17 bases between the two germline ends. CDR3 length: 17 amino acids. Germline-derived CDR1 and CDR2 are ENHRY and SYGVKD. The CDR3 DNA reads TGTGCCATCAGTGAAGTGGGGGGGGGCACAGGCACAGATACGCAGTATTTT. Encoded protein: CAISEVGGGTGTDTQYF.

Only a few counts were recorded for this clonotype. The chain carries TRBV20-1 and TRBJ1-2; TRBD1 is a possible D gene (6 bases). The germline V and J ends were trimmed by 5 bases and 8 bases, with 21 bases remaining between them. The CDR3 extends over 14 amino acids. Looked up from germline, CDR1 is DFQATT and CDR2 is SNEGSKA (reference sequence). In DNA, the CDR3 is TGCAGTGCTTCCCCCAACGGGGGCCCGATCGGCTACACCTTC. Translating gives CSASPNGGPIGYTF.

This clonotype was seen many times. This chain connects TRBV11-2 to TRBJ1-6; D is perhaps TRBD1 (5 bases). In germline, CDR1 is SGHAT, CDR2 FQNNGV. The CDR3 length is 12 residues. V gave up 1 base and J gave up 11 bases, with 6 bases separating them. The DNA of the CDR3 is TGTGCCAGCAGCTTAGCGGGGGCACCCCTCCACTTT. Translating it yields CASSLAGAPLHF.

Worth noting for this clonotype: Since the CDR3 does not end with the conserved phenylalanine or tryptophan, this likely comes from a read error. The rearrangement joins TRBV20-1 to TRBJ2-7, with TRBD2 as a possible D gene (6 bases). The CDR3 is 12 residues long. Germline CDR1 and CDR2: DFQATT and SNEGSKA (reference sequence). V dropped 7 bases and J dropped 0 bases, with 10 bases sitting between them. CDR3 sequence: CSVPGLSYEQYS. As DNA, the CDR3 is TGCAGTGTTCCGGGACTCTCCTACGAGCAGTACTCC.

This clonotype was seen many times. The chain employs TRBV30 and TRBJ2-3, with TRBD1 as a possible D gene (5 bases). V dropped 2 bases and J dropped 4 bases, with 13 bases sitting between them. The CDR3 is made up of 14 amino acids. Germline loops: CDR1 GTSNPN, CDR2 SVGIG (reference sequence). CDR3 sequence reads: CAWSRRAGPDTQYF. For the CDR3, the DNA is TGTGCCTGGAGTCGCAGGGCAGGGCCAGATACGCAGTATTTT.

In regard to this clonotype: This may come from a read error, since a much larger clone is one base off. V gene TRBV29-1 combines with J gene TRBJ2-7, with TRBD2 identical over 12 bases. With V trimmed by 4 bases and J by 2 bases, 6 bases remained unmatched. Germline values: CDR1 SQVTM, CDR2 ANQGSEA. The length of the CDR3 is 15 residues. CDR3 in amino acids: CSVVTSGRMAYEQYF. The CDR3 region has the DNA TGCAGCGTTGTGACTAGCGGGAGAATGGCCTACGAGCAGTACTTC.

This clonotype was counted ten times or more. This rearrangement joins TRBV28 to TRBJ2-5, with D possibly matching TRBD1 (8 bases). The CDR3 is 17 amino acids. Trimming took off 3 bases at V and 1 base at J, with 18 bases between the two ends. Germline values: CDR1 MDHEN, CDR2 SYDVKM. CDR3 in DNA: TGTGCCAGCAGTTTCCCTGGACAGGGAGGGATCCAAGAGACCCAGTACTTC. Its protein is CASSFPGQGGIQETQYF. The variable domain in full, with the rest retrieved from reference TRBV28 and TRBJ2-5, is DVKVTQSSRYLVKRTGEKVFLECVQDMDHENMFWYRQDPGLGLRLIYFSYDVKMKEKGDIPEGYSVSREKKERFSLILESASTNQTSMYLCASSFPGQGGIQETQYFGPGTRLLVL.

This clonotype was counted between two and nine times. The V and J genes are TRBV7-9 and TRBJ2-2, with D possibly TRBD1 on 6 matching bases. This CDR3 contains 15 residues. Trimming removed 8 bases from V and 1 base from J, with 14 bases in between. The germline CDR1 and CDR2 sequences are SEHNR and FQNEAQ (reference sequence). The CDR3 sequence: CASQIYRENTGELFF. Here the CDR3 DNA reads TGTGCCAGCCAAATTTACAGGGAGAACACCGGGGAGCTGTTTTTT.

This clonotype was observed many times. The chain recombines TRBV12-3 or TRBV12-4 with TRBJ1-1; D is undetermined. The CDR3 runs to 14 residues. Trimming shortened V by 2 bases and J by 2 bases, and 9 bases separated the two germline ends. The CDR3 reads CASSLSWGNTEAFF. CDR3 in DNA: TGTGCCAGCAGTTTAAGCTGGGGAAACACTGAAGCTTTCTTT.

This clonotype came up many times. The CDR3 spells CASSPTGGDTEAFF. As DNA, the CDR3 is TGTGCCAGCAGCCCTACCGGGGGAGACACTGAAGCTTTCTTT. The chain employs TRBV3-1 and TRBJ1-1; tentatively, D is TRBD1 (5 bases). Germline assignment: CDR1 LGHDT and CDR2 YNNKEL (reference sequence). Trimming took off 4 bases at V and 3 bases at J, with 12 bases between the two ends. This CDR3 is built from 14 residues.

This clonotype was seen repeatedly, ten times or more. The chain uses TRBV2 and TRBJ2-3, with D hard to call. The germline V gene has CDR1 SNHLY and CDR2 FYNNEI. Trimming left V 4 bases short and J 1 base short, with 12 bases between. The CDR3 consists of 15 residues. The CDR3 DNA reads as TGTGCCAGCAGTGTGGAAGGCCAGGGCACAGATACGCAGTATTTT. Its protein product is CASSVEGQGTDTQYF.

The chain is built from TRBV19 and TRBJ1-2, with D possibly matching TRBD1 (5 bases). This CDR3 contains 13 residues. Trimming left V 3 bases short and J 6 bases short, with 11 bases between. The germline V gene encodes CDR1 LNHDA and CDR2 SQIVND (reference sequence). The CDR3 here is CASSITRDDGYTF. In DNA, the CDR3 is TGTGCCAGTAGTATTACGAGGGACGATGGCTACACCTTC.

The sample holds many counts of this clonotype. The chain joins TRBV28 to TRBJ1-1; D ambiguous. Germline CDR1 reads MDHEN; CDR2 reads SYDVKM. The V and J ends lost 6 bases and 1 base respectively, with 9 bases between them. The CDR3 extends over 13 amino acids. CDR3 residues: CASRNPRNTEAFF. The CDR3 DNA reads as TGTGCCAGCAGAAACCCCAGGAACACTGAAGCTTTCTTT.

The J gene is TRBJ2-7, the V gene TRBV6-1; TRBD1 agrees at 7 bases. Trimming at V came to 8 bases and at J to 3 bases, leaving 4 bases not matched to a gene. Germline CDR1 reads MNHNS; CDR2 reads SASEGT. The CDR3 totals 12 residues. CDR3 in DNA: TGTGCCAGCCGAACAGGGGACTACGAGCAGTACTTC. Amino acids: CASRTGDYEQYF.

This clonotype has ten or more counts. The chain employs TRBV3-1 and TRBJ2-1, with D perhaps given as TRBD1 or TRBD2 (5 bases each). V lost 6 bases and J 3 bases, leaving 15 bases between the germline ends. The CDR3 runs to 15 residues. Germline assignment: CDR1 LGHDT and CDR2 YNNKEL (reference sequence). CDR3 loop: CASSTPGRDYNEQFF. Written as DNA, the CDR3 is TGTGCCAGCAGTACTCCGGGACGGGACTACAATGAGCAGTTCTTC.

V usage is TRBV28 and J usage is TRBJ2-2; D tentatively reads TRBD1 or TRBD2 (6 bases each). The V end lost 3 bases, the J end lost 6 bases, and 8 bases lay between the germline ends. The germline CDR1 and CDR2 sequences are MDHEN and SYDVKM. The length of the CDR3 is 13 residues. The CDR3 reads CASSFGGPGELFF. The CDR3 DNA follows: TGTGCCAGCAGTTTTGGGGGGCCCGGGGAGCTGTTTTTT. Combining the CDR3 with reference TRBV28 and TRBJ2-2 gives the whole variable domain DVKVTQSSRYLVKRTGEKVFLECVQDMDHENMFWYRQDPGLGLRLIYFSYDVKMKEKGDIPEGYSVSREKKERFSLILESASTNQTSMYLCASSFGGPGELFFGEGSRLTVL.

This rearrangement joins TRBV9 to TRBJ2-1, with 7 bases identical to TRBD1. The J segment lost 2 bases and the V segment lost 0 bases, leaving 5 bases of the junction unmatched. The CDR3 length is 16 residues. Germline V CDR1 and CDR2: SGDLS, YYNGEE. This chain's CDR3 is CASSVDQGETYNEQFF. The CDR3 DNA reads as TGTGCCAGCAGCGTAGACCAGGGGGAAACCTACAATGAGCAGTTCTTC.

The V gene is TRBV11-2, the J gene TRBJ1-6; TRBD1 aligns across 7 bases. From germline, CDR1 is SGHAT and CDR2 FQNNGV. With 6 bases clipped from V and 7 bases from J, the junction kept 21 bases outside the gene matches. This CDR3 has 19 residues. CDR3 in amino acids: CASSPTSGTVLRLNSPLHF. CDR3 nucleotides: TGTGCCAGCAGTCCAACGTCCGGGACAGTACTACGGCTAAATTCACCCCTCCACTTT.

This clonotype was seen at least ten times. V usage is TRBV30 and J usage is TRBJ1-1; D remains ambiguous. Germline V lookup: CDR1 GTSNPN, CDR2 SVGIG (reference sequence). CDR3 length equals 14 residues. V shed 1 base and J shed 3 bases, with 12 bases lying between them. Here the CDR3 reads CAWSARAWDTEAFF. The DNA of the CDR3 is TGTGCCTGGAGTGCAAGGGCTTGGGACACTGAAGCTTTCTTT. Based on the CDR3 plus reference TRBV30 and TRBJ1-1, the full variable domain is SQTIHQWPATLVQPVGSPLSLECTVEGTSNPNLYWYRQAAGRGLQLLFYSVGIGQISSEVPQNLSASRPQDRQFILSSKKLLLSDSGFYLCAWSARAWDTEAFFGQGTRLTVV.

This clonotype was seen at least ten times. The V gene is TRBV20-1, the J gene TRBJ2-3; tentative D call: TRBD2 (6 bases). V lost 5 bases and J 6 bases, leaving 21 bases between the germline ends. CDR3 length: 15 residues. Germline CDR1 and CDR2: DFQATT and SNEGSKA (reference sequence). CDR3 region: CSAHQLGGAPDTQYF. The CDR3 DNA is TGCAGTGCTCATCAGCTAGGCGGGGCCCCGGATACGCAGTATTTT.

The chain links TRBV2 to TRBJ1-2; 8 nucleotides align to TRBD1. V shed 0 bases, J shed 2 bases, and the junction held 5 bases outside the gene matches. In germline, CDR1 is SNHLY, CDR2 FYNNEI. The CDR3 runs to 16 residues. CDR3 residues: CASSEAATGENYGYTF. The CDR3 bases are TGTGCCAGCAGTGAAGCGGCGACAGGGGAAAACTATGGCTACACCTTC.

Worth noting for this clonotype: This sequence may be a read error, since a much larger clone differs from it by one base. V gene TRBV3-1 combines with J gene TRBJ1-5, with a tentative D call TRBD1 (5 bases). The length of the CDR3 is 14 residues. The germline gives CDR1 LGHDT, CDR2 YNNKEL (reference sequence). V shed 4 bases and J shed 2 bases, with 9 bases lying between them. As DNA, the CDR3 is TGTGCCAGCAGCCCCCTGACAGGCAATCAGCCCCAGCATTTT. Its protein product is CASSPLTGNQPQHF. Based on the CDR3 plus reference TRBV3-1 and TRBJ1-5, the full variable domain is DTAVSQTPKYLVTQMGNDKSIKCEQNLGHDTMYWYKQDSKKFLKIMFSYNNKELIINETVPNRFSPKSPDKAHLNLHINSLELGDSAVYFCASSPLTGNQPQHFGDGTRLSIL.

This clonotype has just one count. Because it lacks the conserved phenylalanine or tryptophan at the end, this CDR3 is likely a read error. The gene calls are TRBV2 and TRBJ1-4, with 7 bases fitting TRBD1. The CDR3 runs to 14 residues. Germline-derived CDR1 and CDR2 are SNHLY and FYNNEI. The V gene end was trimmed by 8 bases and the J gene end by 1 base; junction bases not matched to a gene: 4. CDR3 bases: TGTGCCAGCGGACGACAGGGAACTAATGAAAAACTGTTTCTT. Translated, it gives CASGRQGTNEKLFL.